This is a list of T cell receptor beta chains from one sample in a study of T-cell memory formation after mild COVID-19. TCRdb analysed the 5' RACE reads with MiXCR anew, one entry per CDR3 protein. The sample holds fewer than 600,000 distinct CDR3 sequences, 20% to 25% seen once. The sample consisted of PBMCs or a T cell subset sorted from them (not recorded which). All receptors come from an adult woman who had mild COVID-19 (a few samples of this study predate the infection). Cell type and time point are not known. Each CDR3 is given with its conserved first and last residue. The order of the fields is V gene, J gene, clone size, D gene, CDR3 DNA, CDR3 protein. The D gene is left open where the match is weak. Clone sizes are given selectively: once, few, many, or a class where the clone is expanded.

>TRBV3-1|TRBJ1-6|NA|NA
TGTGCCAGCAGCCAGGACGCCAGGGATGTATTTTATGTGGATTCACCCCTCCACTTT
CASSQDARDVFYVDSPLHF
>TRBV6-2/TRBV6-3|TRBJ2-7|few|NA
TGTGCCAGCAAGGACGGAGGTACCTCCTACGAGCAGTACTTC
CASKDGGTSYEQYF
>TRBV7-6|TRBJ2-1|few|TRBD2
TGTGCCAGCAGCTACAGTAGCGGGGTCTCCTACAATGAGCAGTTCTTC
CASSYSSGVSYNEQFF
>TRBV5-1|TRBJ1-1|NA|NA
TGCGCCAGCAGCTTGTTCGTCCACGCGAGCAACACTGAAGCTTTCTTT
CASSLFVHASNTEAFF
>TRBV6-5|TRBJ1-1|few|TRBD1
TGTGCCAGCAGTCGGGACAGCTTGAACACTGAAGCTTTCTTT
CASSRDSLNTEAFF
>TRBV4-1|TRBJ2-1|few|TRBD2
TGCGCCAGCAGCCGCGGGCTAGCGGGCCATGAGGTTGAGCAGTTCTTC
CASSRGLAGHEVEQFF
>TRBV9|TRBJ2-1|NA|TRBD2
TGTGCCAGCAGCGTAGAATTAGCGGGGGTCTACAATGAGCAGTTCTTC
CASSVELAGVYNEQFF
>TRBV6-5|TRBJ1-5|few|NA
TGTGCCAGCAGTTACTCGTGGAGGGGAGATCAGCCCCAGCATTTT
CASSYSWRGDQPQHF
>TRBV5-1|TRBJ2-1|NA|TRBD1
TGCGCCAGCAGCTTAGGACAGGTCTCCTACAATGAGCAGTTCTTC
CASSLGQVSYNEQFF
>TRBV21-1|TRBJ1-5|NA|NA
TGTGCCAGCAGCAAAGAGGAACATGAACAGGGGGCGAATCAGCCCCAGCATTTT
CASSKEEHEQGANQPQHF
>TRBV4-1|TRBJ2-7|NA|NA
TGCGCCAGCAGCCAAGGGCAGCACTACGAGCAGTACTTC
CASSQGQHYEQYF
>TRBV5-1|TRBJ1-1|NA|TRBD1
TGCGCCAGCAGCATTTCAGGGGGCACTGAAGCTTTCTTT
CASSISGGTEAFF
>TRBV9|TRBJ1-4|few|NA
TGTGCCAGCAGCGATCGGGACCGGTCCCCAACTAATGAAAAACTGTTTTTT
CASSDRDRSPTNEKLFF
>TRBV4-1|TRBJ2-7|few|NA
TGCGCCAGCAGCCAAGATCAAGAGGCGGGCTCCTACGAGCAGTACTTC
CASSQDQEAGSYEQYF
>TRBV9|TRBJ2-2|few|NA
TGTGCCAGCAGCGGTCTCTATACCGGGGAGCTGTTTTTT
CASSGLYTGELFF
>TRBV4-1|TRBJ2-7|few|NA
TGCGCCAGCCGCCGGGGCCGATGGGGCAACGAGCAGTACTTC
CASRRGRWGNEQYF
>TRBV7-9|TRBJ1-1|few|NA
TGTGCCAGCAGCTTAAGGCCAGGGGACACTGAAGCTTTCTTT
CASSLRPGDTEAFF
>TRBV3-1|TRBJ1-2|NA|TRBD1
TGTGCCAGCAGCCGTAGGACAGGGGATACTAACTATGGCTACACCTTC
CASSRRTGDTNYGYTF
>TRBV7-8|TRBJ2-7|NA|NA
TGTGCCAGCAGCCAGAGCCTCTACGAGCAGTACTTC
CASSQSLYEQYF
>TRBV10-3|TRBJ1-1|few|NA
TGTGCCATGGCAGGGTTAAACACTGAAGCTTTCTTT
CAMAGLNTEAFF
>TRBV20-1|TRBJ1-5|few|NA
TGCAGTGCTAGAGATCACGCGGCCTATAGCAATCAGCCCCAGCATTTT
CSARDHAAYSNQPQHF
>TRBV20-1|TRBJ2-1|few|NA
TGCAGTGCTACAGCCTTTGCTGAGGACTCCTACAATGAGCAGTTCTTC
CSATAFAEDSYNEQFF
>TRBV20-1|TRBJ1-1|few|NA
TGCAGTGCTGGGGGCCCGGTCGCAAGGGACACTGAAGCTTTCTTT
CSAGGPVARDTEAFF
>TRBV3-1|TRBJ1-5|few|TRBD1
TGTGCCAGCAGCCTGGGGACAGCACTCAATCAGCCCCAGCATTTT
CASSLGTALNQPQHF
>TRBV20-1|TRBJ2-1|few|TRBD2
TGCAGTGCTCCACTAGCGGGAGGCCATGAGCAGTTCTTC
CSAPLAGGHEQFF
>TRBV24-1|TRBJ2-5|NA|TRBD1
TGTGCCACCAGTGATATCGGGACAGGCCGTCAACAGTACTTC
CATSDIGTGRQQYF
>TRBV4-1|TRBJ1-1|few|TRBD1
TGCGCCAGCAGCCCAACCGTGCAGGGGGTGGGGGACACTGAAGCTTTCTTT
CASSPTVQGVGDTEAFF
>TRBV2|TRBJ1-1|NA|NA
TGTGCCAGCAGTGAGGAGGACGGGGCGAACACTGAAGCTTTCTTT
CASSEEDGANTEAFF
>TRBV18|TRBJ2-7|NA|TRBD1
TGTGCCAGCTCACCAATGAGAGGACAGGGGTATGAGCAGTACTTC
CASSPMRGQGYEQYF